The TCR beta chain under discussion was sequenced for a study of T cells after yellow fever vaccination. Study-wide findings and caveats: Reappearance after the booster was seen for most primary-vaccination clones, at approximately 97% CD4 and around 90% CD8. High-abundance clonotypes from the bulk population could contaminate FACS-sorted repertoires. CD4 and CD8 compartments shared a small share of clonotypes.

This clonotype was found many times. Its cognate antigen is unknown. In TCRdb, the 5' RACE reads were re-called with MiXCR into one record per CDR3 protein. The table lists 300,000 to 400,000 distinct CDR3 sequences, roughly 8.6% of them singletons. The CDR3 is 9 residues long. Trimming took 3 bases from V and 15 from J; bases not matched to a gene: 1. Germline CDR1 is SQVTM and CDR2 is ANQGSEA. The chain carries TRBV29-1 and TRBJ2-1; the match to TRBD1 covers 8 bases. The sequence derives from a man aged 18 to 30 who received the YFV17D yellow fever vaccine. The material was PBMCs, obtained 35 to 50 days after the first yellow fever vaccination. The CDR3 region is CSVDTGGFF. Written as DNA, the CDR3 is TGCAGCGTTGACACAGGGGGGTTCTTC.